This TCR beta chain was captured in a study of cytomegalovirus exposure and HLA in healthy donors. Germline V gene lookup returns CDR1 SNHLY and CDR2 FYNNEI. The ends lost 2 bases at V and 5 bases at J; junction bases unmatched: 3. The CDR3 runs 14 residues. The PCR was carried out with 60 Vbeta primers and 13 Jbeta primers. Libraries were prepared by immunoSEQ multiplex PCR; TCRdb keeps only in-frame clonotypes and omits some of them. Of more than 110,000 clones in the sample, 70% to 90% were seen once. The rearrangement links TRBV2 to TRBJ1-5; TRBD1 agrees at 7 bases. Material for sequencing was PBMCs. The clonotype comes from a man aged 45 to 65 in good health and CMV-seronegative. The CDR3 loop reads CASSESRGDQPQHF. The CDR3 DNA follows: TGTGCCAGCAGTGAAAGCAGGGGGGATCAGCCCCAGCATTTT.